Following are 17 T cell receptor beta chains from one sample sequenced in a study of T cells in tumors and immune-related adverse events. Sequencing used immunoSEQ multiplex PCR; TCRdb keeps in-frame clones, though not all of them. The sample carries fewer than 25,000 clones, 80% to 95% recorded once. The specimen was lymph node tissue, collected from a patient treated with anti-PD-1 therapy. All receptors derive from a female donor with metastatic renal cell carcinoma.

The chain recombines TRBV10-2 with TRBJ1-5; D might be TRBD1 (5 bases). The CDR3 runs to 13 residues. Germline CDR1 WSHSY, CDR2 SAAADI. Deletions cut 4 bases from V and 5 bases from J, with 9 bases between. CDR3 region: CASSVQDDQPQHF. The CDR3 coding sequence is TGCGCCAGCAGTGTACAGGACGATCAGCCCCAGCATTTT.

The chain recombines TRBV5-5 with TRBJ1-5; D uncertain. The germline V gene has CDR1 SGHKS and CDR2 YYEKEE (reference sequence). The CDR3 has 14 residues. Trimming took off 1 base at V and 2 bases at J, with 7 bases between the two ends. As DNA, the CDR3 is TGTGCCAGCAGCTTGCTAGCAGGCAATCAGCCCCAGCATTTT. Its protein product is CASSLLAGNQPQHF.

The rearrangement joins TRBV2 to TRBJ1-5, with a tentative D call TRBD1 (5 bases). The CDR3 is made up of 13 amino acids. Germline values: CDR1 SNHLY, CDR2 FYNNEI. Trimming stripped 6 bases from V and 7 bases from J, with 13 bases between. In DNA, the CDR3 is TGTGCCAGCAGGTACGGGGGGAAACAGCCCCAGCATTTT. This translates into CASRYGGKQPQHF.

The J gene is TRBJ1-1, the V gene TRBV18; D gene uncertain. The V gene's germline CDR1 is KGHSH and CDR2 LQKENI. This CDR3 has 14 amino acids. V lost 0 bases to trimming and J lost 5 bases, with 10 bases between them. This chain's CDR3 is CASSPPMGSTEAFF. In DNA, the CDR3 is TGTGCCAGCTCACCACCCATGGGGAGTACTGAAGCTTTCTTT.

The genes are TRBV6-5 and TRBJ1-1; no definite D call. CDR1 and CDR2 (germline): MNHEY, SVGAGI. The CDR3 totals 12 residues. V lost 6 bases and J 5 bases, leaving 10 bases between the germline ends. The CDR3 nucleotides are TGTGCCAGCAGCTCCTTTCGTACTGAAGCTTTCTTT. Its translation is CASSSFRTEAFF.

This clone is medium-sized (0.01 to 0.1%). The chain employs TRBV28 and TRBJ2-1; the D is unclear. Germline V CDR1 and CDR2: MDHEN, SYDVKM. The CDR3 has 12 residues. The germline V and J ends were trimmed by 6 bases and 6 bases, with 9 bases remaining between them. The CDR3 bases are TGTGCCAGCAGACTATTAGGCAATGAGCAGTTCTTC. Its protein product is CASRLLGNEQFF.

The CDR3 region has the DNA TGTGCCAGCAGTGAACCCTCGTTTTGGGCGGATGAAAAACTGTTTTTT. It encodes CASSEPSFWADEKLFF. The rearrangement uses TRBV6-1 and TRBJ1-4, with D hard to call. Trimming removed 2 bases from V and 6 bases from J, with 16 bases in between. The CDR3 is 16 residues long. Germline-derived CDR1 and CDR2 are MNHNS and SASEGT.

The V gene is TRBV7-6, the J gene TRBJ2-1, with D maybe TRBD2 (7 bases). This CDR3 has 17 amino acids. CDR1 is SGHVS, CDR2 FNYEAQ, per germline. Trimming stripped 1 base from V and 3 bases from J, with 16 bases between. CDR3: CASSLGRGALFYNEQFF. The DNA for the CDR3 is TGTGCCAGCAGCTTAGGACGGGGGGCATTGTTCTACAATGAGCAGTTCTTC.

The CDR3 DNA sequence: TGTGCCAGCAGCAACCAGGGTGGCTACACCTTC. Protein sequence: CASSNQGGYTF. This chain uses TRBV6-4 with TRBJ1-2, with D perhaps TRBD1 (5 bases). This CDR3 comprises 11 residues. From germline, CDR1 is MRHNA and CDR2 SNTAGT. The ends were cut back, 6 bases at V and 7 bases at J, with 9 bases in the middle.

V is TRBV7-6 and J is TRBJ1-1; the D gene is possibly TRBD1 (6 bases). Germline V gene sequence: CDR1 SGHVS, CDR2 FNYEAQ. The CDR3 consists of 14 residues. Trimming left V 3 bases short and J 7 bases short, with 15 bases between. CDR3 bases: TGTGCCAGCAGCTTTTTCAGGGGTTCGGGTGAAGCTTTCTTT. Translation gives CASSFFRGSGEAFF.

This chain joins TRBV9 and TRBJ2-3, with 8 bases lining up with TRBD2. J was trimmed by 0 bases and V by 0 bases; bases with no gene match: 6. The CDR3 spans 17 residues. Germline V lookup: CDR1 SGDLS, CDR2 YYNGEE. DNA for the CDR3: TGTGCCAGCAGCGTAGCTGGGGTAGCGGGGAGCACAGATACGCAGTATTTT. Its protein is CASSVAGVAGSTDTQYF.

The genes are TRBV30 and TRBJ2-1; 12 bases are shared with TRBD2. The ends lost 2 bases at V and 7 bases at J; junction bases unmatched: 6. In germline, CDR1 is GTSNPN, CDR2 SVGIG (reference sequence). The CDR3 contains 15 residues. CDR3 sequence (DNA): TGTGCCTGGAGTCCTGGACTAGCGGGAAAGAATGAGCAGTTCTTC. Protein: CAWSPGLAGKNEQFF.

The V and J genes are TRBV5-1 and TRBJ2-3; D tentatively reads TRBD1 or TRBD2 (5 bases each). The length of the CDR3 is 16 residues. CDR1 and CDR2 (germline): SGHRS, YFSETQ. V lost 5 bases to trimming and J lost 1 base, with 17 bases between them. CDR3 coding DNA: TGCGCCAGCAGGTCCGGGACGGCCTACGGCACAGATACGCAGTATTTT. It codes for CASRSGTAYGTDTQYF.

The chain recombines TRBV19 with TRBJ2-7, with D perhaps TRBD2 (5 bases). The V end lost 5 bases, the J end lost 1 base, and 9 bases lay between the germline ends. The germline CDR1 and CDR2 sequences are LNHDA and SQIVND (reference sequence). The CDR3 extends over 13 amino acids. The CDR3 DNA is TGTGCCAGTAGTCCGGACTTTTCCTACGAGCAGTACTTC. Translated: CASSPDFSYEQYF.

This chain connects TRBV11-2 to TRBJ1-3; weak D call: TRBD1 (6 bases). The CDR3 spans 18 residues. Looked up from germline, CDR1 is SGHAT and CDR2 is FQNNGV. V was trimmed by 6 bases and J by 0 bases, leaving 21 bases between them. CDR3 protein: CASRPGWGRGDSGNTIYF. CDR3 DNA sequence: TGTGCCAGCAGGCCTGGCTGGGGCAGGGGTGACTCTGGAAACACCATATATTTT.

V gene TRBV18 combines with J gene TRBJ1-4; 10 nucleotides agree with TRBD1. Germline CDR1 is KGHSH and CDR2 is LQKENI. The CDR3 contains 14 residues. Germline trimming cut 0 bases from V and 14 bases from J; bases unmatched to any gene: 6. The CDR3 spells CASSPPTGGSWLFF. As DNA, the CDR3 is TGTGCCAGCTCACCACCGACAGGGGGCAGTTGGCTGTTTTTT.

The chain combines TRBV6-1 with TRBJ2-5; D tentatively reads TRBD1 or TRBD2 (5 bases each). The germline CDR1 and CDR2 sequences are MNHNS and SASEGT. This CDR3 is 14 amino acids long. V was trimmed by 6 bases and J by 5 bases, leaving 16 bases between them. CDR3 nucleotides: TGTGCCAGCAGCCGGGACCCGGGATGGGAGACCCAGTACTTC. Encoded protein: CASSRDPGWETQYF.